This TCR beta chain derives from a study of CD8+CD57+ T cells in acquired aplastic anemia. Across the whole study: An average of roughly 2.9 ug of DNA was obtained from sorted CD4+ and CD8+ cells. Whole-study findings and limits: No significant patient-versus-control difference appeared in CD8+ Simpson's diversity. Between patients and controls, around 30 CD8+ CDR3 sequences were found in common.

This clonotype was counted a few times. The antigen is undetermined. The use of genomic DNA as template underpinned the TCR beta VDJ and CDR3 profiling. TCRdb re-called the reads with MiXCR, one entry per CDR3 protein. The table has about 110,000 distinct CDR3 sequences, 40% to 65% seen once; the top ten hold around 32%. Germline CDR1 SGHNT, CDR2 YYREEE (reference sequence). The CDR3 totals 18 residues. V lost 2 bases and J lost 2; bases outside the gene matches: 10. V and J are TRBV5-4 and TRBJ2-3; TRBD1 aligns across 11 bases. Sequencing was carried out using sorted CD4+, CD8+, or CD8+CD57+ T cells (not recorded which) from PBMCs. The clonotype originates from a human donor in good health, serving as a control. The CDR3 DNA follows: TGTGCCAGCAGCTTTCCCTATATAGGACAGGGGGCCACAGATACGCAGTATTTT. As protein: CASSFPYIGQGATDTQYF.